These 11 T cell receptor beta chains were all obtained from the same sample, sequenced in a study of Graves' ophthalmopathy and Graves' hyperthyroidism. Amplification of the TCR beta CDR3 regions used RNA transcripts (as template). In the first round, RT-PCR was carried out with HTBI primers, and a multiplex PCR formed the second round. One entry per CDR3 protein, called by TCRdb with MiXCR from the multiplex PCR reads. The data show under 400,000 distinct CDR3 sequences, 15% to 20% seen once. The material sequenced was peripheral blood. These receptors originate from an adult man with Graves' ophthalmopathy.

The chain employs TRBV2 and TRBJ2-5; D gene unclear. The CDR3 loop spans 12 amino acids. Trimming removed 4 bases from V and 7 bases from J, with 10 bases in between. CDR1 and CDR2 from the germline V gene are SNHLY and FYNNEI. CDR3: CASSASHGTQYF. CDR3 in DNA: TGTGCCAGCAGTGCTTCTCACGGGACCCAGTACTTC.

The table lists this clonotype with many counts. The rearrangement links TRBV12-3 or TRBV12-4 to TRBJ2-7; 7 nucleotides align to TRBD2. The CDR3 contains 14 residues. J was trimmed by 3 bases and V by 6 bases; bases with no gene match: 8. The CDR3 spells CASRPGEGNYEQYF. DNA of the CDR3: TGTGCCAGCAGGCCCGGGGAGGGAAACTACGAGCAGTACTTC.

Comment on this clonotype: This clone may be a read error of a much larger clone one base away. This chain connects TRBV6-5 to TRBJ2-2; 7 nucleotides match TRBD2. V lost 0 bases to trimming and J lost 3 bases; unmatched junction nucleotides: 4. Germline V gives CDR1 MNHEY, CDR2 SVGAGI. The CDR3 sequence is 16 residues long. The CDR3 coding sequence is TGTGCCAGCAGTTACTCGAGCGCGGGGGACACCGGGGAGCTGTTTTTT. Translation: CASSYSSAGDTGELFF.

This clonotype has at least ten counts. V usage is TRBV6-5 and J usage is TRBJ1-1; 7 nucleotides line up with TRBD1. Germline V CDR1 and CDR2: MNHEY, SVGAGI. The V segment lost 2 bases and the J segment 4 bases; nucleotides outside the gene matches: 13. This CDR3 spans 17 amino acids. The CDR3 sequence is CASSYIYRGSGGTEAFF. CDR3 in DNA: TGTGCCAGCAGTTACATCTACCGGGGATCAGGGGGCACTGAAGCTTTCTTT.

This clonotype was counted at least ten times. The junction and the germline gene differ at one end; a read error may be behind it. The rearrangement uses TRBV9 and TRBJ1-2; 7 nucleotides match TRBD1. The CDR3 totals 16 residues. CDR1 is SGDLS and CDR2 is YYNGEE in the germline V gene. Here the CDR3 DNA reads TGTGCCAGCAGCGAAAACCGGGACAGACCTAACTATGACTACACCTTC. Encoded protein: CASSENRDRPNYDYTF.

This clonotype was seen repeatedly, ten times or more. V usage is TRBV20-1 and J usage is TRBJ1-2, with 10 bases identical to TRBD1. Germline V gene lookup returns CDR1 DFQATT and CDR2 SNEGSKA (reference sequence). This CDR3 region has 13 residues. V lost 5 bases to trimming and J lost 8 bases; unmatched junction nucleotides: 8. CDR3 sequence reads: CSASTGGLGGYTF. CDR3 bases: TGCAGTGCTTCGACAGGGGGCCTCGGCGGCTACACCTTC.

Ten or more counts support this clonotype. The rearrangement links TRBV9 to TRBJ2-7; the D gene is possibly TRBD1 (7 bases). The CDR3 length is 14 residues. CDR1 is SGDLS and CDR2 is YYNGEE in the germline V gene. Trimming shortened V by 2 bases and J by 1 base, and 10 bases separated the two germline ends. CDR3 residues: CASSVGGQSYEQYF. The CDR3 DNA follows: TGTGCCAGCAGCGTCGGGGGACAGTCCTACGAGCAGTACTTC.

DNA for the CDR3: TGTGCCAGCAGTTACTCTGCGGGACAGACCCTCCACTTT. Protein sequence: CASSYSAGQTLHF. This chain connects TRBV6-5 to TRBJ1-6; 7 bases align to TRBD1. CDR1 and CDR2 from the germline V gene are MNHEY and SVGAGI. V lost 0 bases to trimming and J lost 14 bases; unmatched junction nucleotides: 4. The CDR3 has 13 residues.

This clonotype was found many times. The chain recombines TRBV27 with TRBJ2-2, with 12 bases fitting TRBD2. With 6 bases clipped from V and 7 bases from J, the junction kept 12 bases outside the gene matches. Germline CDR1 reads MNHEY; CDR2 reads SMNVEV (reference sequence). The CDR3 consists of 17 residues. In nucleotides, the CDR3 is TGTGCCAGCAGACGGGGGCTAGCGGGGGGGGTCGACGGGGAGCTGTTTTTT. Protein: CASRRGLAGGVDGELFF.

This clonotype was observed at least ten times. This sequence joins TRBV6-2 or TRBV6-3 and TRBJ2-2, with 13 nucleotides matching TRBD2. Germline values: CDR1 MNHEY, CDR2 SVGEGT. J gave up 9 bases and V 0 bases, and 10 bases lay outside the gene matches. The CDR3 is 18 residues long. The CDR3 sequence is CASSYSGGLAGTVRELFF. CDR3 DNA sequence: TGTGCCAGCAGTTACTCAGGGGGACTAGCGGGAACCGTGCGGGAGCTGTTTTTT.

This clonotype was seen at least ten times. This chain uses TRBV6-5 with TRBJ2-7, with D hard to call. The CDR3 totals 16 residues. The germline V gene encodes CDR1 MNHEY and CDR2 SVGAGI. Trimming took off 0 bases at V and 5 bases at J, with 17 bases between the two ends. The CDR3 protein is CASSYSFVGGQNEQYF. Here the CDR3 DNA reads TGTGCCAGCAGTTACTCCTTCGTAGGTGGCCAAAACGAGCAGTACTTC.